Listed below are T cell receptor beta chains from one sample, sequenced in a study of technical replicates of blood from a handful of donors. The assay was immunoSEQ multiplex PCR, and TCRdb's table has in-frame clones only and misses some. This table holds about 71,000 clones, 80% to 95% found once. Specimen: T cells isolated from PBMCs. The receptors were sampled from a human donor in good health. CDR3s include the opening cysteine and the closing phenylalanine or tryptophan. A D gene is named only where the DNA matches it firmly. Not every row has a clone size; where given, it reads once, few, many or a size class.

V	D	J	size	CDR3	DNA
TRBV19	TRBD2	TRBJ2-3	.	CASSTPRVAGDTDTQYF	TGTGCCAGTAGTACCCCTAGGGTGGCGGGGGACACAGATACGCAGTATTTT
TRBV9	.	TRBJ2-7	.	CASSARLDRSVQYF	TGTGCCAGCAGCGCAAGACTAGACCGATCCGTGCAGTACTTC
TRBV2	TRBD1	TRBJ1-2	.	CASSWDRGLRGYTF	TGTGCCAGCAGTTGGGACAGGGGATTAAGGGGCTACACCTTC
TRBV15	.	TRBJ1-1	.	CATSGIPTAEAFF	TGTGCCACCAGCGGAATCCCGACAGCTGAAGCTTTCTTT
TRBV15	.	TRBJ1-5	.	CATSRDPMGSLQAYNQPQHF	TGTGCCACCAGCAGAGATCCTATGGGCAGCCTTCAAGCTTACAATCAGCCCCAGCATTTT
TRBV27	.	TRBJ2-3	once	CASSFGIGGSTDTQYF	TGTGCCAGCAGTTTCGGTATTGGAGGCAGCACAGATACGCAGTATTTT
TRBV7-2	TRBD1	TRBJ2-7	few	CASSLVQGIHEQYF	TGTGCCAGCAGCTTAGTACAGGGGATCCACGAGCAGTACTTC
TRBV30	.	TRBJ2-7	.	CAWSPGWSYEQYF	TGTGCCTGGAGCCCAGGGTGGTCCTACGAGCAGTACTTC
TRBV11-2	TRBD2	TRBJ2-1	.	CASSPRPSGNNEQFF	TGTGCCAGCAGCCCTCGGCCTAGCGGGAACAATGAGCAGTTCTTC
TRBV5-1	.	TRBJ2-5	.	CASSLARETQYF	TGCGCCAGCAGCTTGGCACGGGAGACCCAGTACTTC
TRBV2	.	TRBJ2-3	.	CASSTPRDIGTDTQYF	TGTGCCAGCAGCACACCCCGGGACATAGGGACAGATACGCAGTATTTT
TRBV11-3	TRBD2	TRBJ2-1	.	CASSLGLAGVNEQFF	TGTGCCAGCAGCCTGGGACTAGCGGGAGTCAATGAGCAGTTCTTC
TRBV5-4	.	TRBJ2-2	.	CASSLSPHRDTGELFF	TGTGCCAGCAGCTTGTCCCCCCACAGGGACACCGGGGAGCTGTTTTTT
TRBV5-4	TRBD1	TRBJ2-7	.	CASSGGQGAFYEQYF	TGTGCCAGCAGCGGAGGACAGGGGGCGTTTTACGAGCAGTACTTC
TRBV19	TRBD1	TRBJ1-4	.	CASRAQGGNEKLFF	TGTGCCAGTAGGGCACAGGGGGGAAATGAAAAACTGTTTTTT
TRBV27	.	TRBJ2-1	.	CASSLWSGQSSYNEQFF	TGTGCCAGCAGTTTATGGTCCGGACAAAGCTCCTACAATGAGCAGTTCTTC
TRBV9	.	TRBJ2-2	.	CASSGTTGNTGELFF	TGTGCCAGCAGCGGGACGACAGGAAACACCGGGGAGCTGTTTTTT
TRBV7-7	.	TRBJ2-5	once	CASSLAREPSETQYF	TGTGCTAGCAGCTTAGCGAGGGAGCCTTCTGAGACCCAGTACTTC
TRBV5-1	TRBD2	TRBJ2-7	.	CASSLNSGSDEQYF	TGCGCCAGCAGCCTTAATAGCGGGAGCGACGAGCAGTACTTC
TRBV7-3	TRBD2	TRBJ2-7	.	CASSSAGGPYEQYF	TGTGCCAGCAGCTCAGCGGGAGGCCCCTACGAGCAGTACTTC
TRBV29-1	.	TRBJ2-1	.	CSVEDWTGLGNEQFF	TGCAGCGTTGAAGATTGGACGGGATTGGGCAATGAGCAGTTCTTC
TRBV11-2	TRBD1	TRBJ2-7	once	CASTPQGVDEQYF	TGTGCCAGCACCCCACAGGGGGTCGACGAGCAGTACTTC
TRBV5-1	TRBD1	TRBJ1-1	few	CASMGQGRTEAFF	TGCGCCAGCATGGGACAGGGTAGGACTGAAGCTTTCTTT
TRBV4-1	TRBD2	TRBJ2-7	few	CASSHTSVSSYEQYF	TGCGCCAGCAGCCACACTAGCGTAAGCTCCTACGAGCAGTACTTC
TRBV2	TRBD1	TRBJ1-4	.	CASTRTGEKLFF	TGTGCCAGCACTCGGACAGGGGAAAAACTGTTTTTT
TRBV5-6	TRBD1	TRBJ2-2	.	CASRIYGQGGTGELFF	TGTGCCAGCAGGATTTACGGACAGGGCGGCACCGGGGAGCTGTTTTTT
TRBV6-5	.	TRBJ2-1	.	CASSYSNNEQFF	TGTGCCAGCAGTTACTCCAACAATGAGCAGTTCTTC
TRBV11-2	TRBD2	TRBJ2-1	.	CASSSKPGTTSKHNEQFF	TGTGCCAGCAGCTCGAAACCGGGGACTACCTCAAAGCACAATGAGCAGTTCTTC
TRBV18	.	TRBJ1-5	.	CVDEAGSGQPQHF	TGTGTAGACGAGGCAGGGTCAGGTCAGCCCCAGCATTTT
TRBV5-1	TRBD1	TRBJ1-1	.	CASSSTTGGNTEAFF	TGCGCCAGCAGCTCCACGACAGGGGGAAACACTGAAGCTTTCTTT
TRBV29-1	.	TRBJ1-4	.	CSVDLGGDEKLFF	TGCAGCGTTGACTTGGGTGGAGATGAAAAACTGTTTTTT
TRBV14	.	TRBJ2-1	.	CASSQGTKKYNEQFF	TGTGCCAGCAGCCAAGGGACTAAGAAGTACAATGAGCAGTTCTTC
TRBV6-5	.	TRBJ2-7	.	CASSQMRDFYEQYF	TGTGCCAGCAGCCAGATGCGGGATTTCTACGAGCAGTACTTC
TRBV4-2	TRBD2	TRBJ2-1	.	CASSQQRDFYNEQFF	TGTGCCAGCAGCCAGCAGCGGGACTTTTACAATGAGCAGTTCTTC
TRBV25-1	.	TRBJ2-7	.	CASSAPGDYEQYF	TGTGCCAGCAGTGCCCCAGGGGACTACGAGCAGTACTTC
TRBV10-3	.	TRBJ1-1	.	CAISEGVANTEAFF	TGTGCCATCAGTGAAGGGGTGGCGAACACTGAAGCTTTCTTT
TRBV29-1	.	TRBJ1-4	few	CSVGVVNNEKLFF	TGCAGCGTAGGAGTGGTGAATAATGAAAAACTGTTTTTT
TRBV28	.	TRBJ1-2	.	CASSFVSAGDGYTF	TGTGCCAGCAGTTTCGTCTCGGCAGGGGATGGCTACACCTTC
TRBV19	.	TRBJ2-4	.	CASTQQGEKNIQYF	TGTGCCAGTACCCAACAGGGAGAAAAAAACATTCAGTACTTC
TRBV7-9	.	TRBJ1-2	.	CASSLRGPYGYTF	TGTGCCAGCAGCCTGCGGGGACCCTATGGCTACACCTTC
TRBV9	TRBD2	TRBJ2-1	.	CASSRGVNEQFF	TGTGCCAGCAGCCGGGGGGTTAATGAGCAGTTCTTC
TRBV4-3	TRBD2	TRBJ2-2	.	CASSQDGTSGSRTGELFF	TGCGCCAGCAGCCAAGACGGGACTAGCGGGAGTCGGACCGGGGAGCTGTTTTTT
TRBV9	.	TRBJ1-5	.	CASSVGGSNQPQHF	TGTGCCAGCAGCGTAGGAGGTAGCAATCAGCCCCAGCATTTT
TRBV28	TRBD1	TRBJ1-2	.	CASTRDRGIVGYTF	TGTGCCAGCACCCGGGACAGGGGGATAGTTGGCTACACCTTC
TRBV5-5	TRBD1	TRBJ2-7	.	CASSLPQTGNIFKFYEQYF	TGTGCCAGCAGCCTACCGCAGACAGGGAATATTTTCAAATTCTACGAGCAGTACTTC
TRBV30	.	TRBJ2-1	.	CAWRVSVRTYNEQFF	TGTGCCTGGAGAGTTAGCGTGAGGACCTACAATGAACAGTTCTTC
TRBV28	TRBD1	TRBJ2-7	.	CASRSGQSYEQYF	TGTGCCAGCAGATCGGGACAGTCCTACGAGCAGTACTTC
TRBV4-1	TRBD1	TRBJ1-5	.	CASSPDRGNGNQPQHF	TGCGCCAGCAGCCCCGACAGGGGCAATGGCAATCAGCCCCAGCATTTT
TRBV25-1	.	TRBJ1-2	.	CASSEYGQLYGYTF	TGTGCCAGCAGTGAATATGGGCAGCTCTATGGCTACACCTTC
TRBV20-1	.	TRBJ2-4	.	CSVRAKNIQYF	TGCAGTGTGCGAGCCAAAAACATTCAGTACTTC
TRBV5-6	.	TRBJ2-7	.	CASRYRDGEQYF	TGTGCCAGCAGGTACAGGGATGGCGAGCAGTACTTC
TRBV28	.	TRBJ1-5	once	CASSPDQPQHF	TGTGCCAGCAGTCCCGATCAGCCCCAGCATTTT
TRBV30	.	TRBJ2-3	.	CAWSVHRDTQYF	TGTGCCTGGAGTGTACATCGTGATACGCAGTATTTT
TRBV6-5	.	TRBJ2-5	.	CASSFLETQYF	TGTGCCAGCAGTTTCTTGGAGACCCAGTACTTC
TRBV5-4	TRBD1	TRBJ1-1	few	CASSLPTGIITEAFF	TGTGCCAGCAGCTTGCCGACAGGGATAATTACTGAAGCTTTCTTT